One sample yielded the 8 T cell receptor beta chains listed below, sequenced in a study of cytomegalovirus exposure and HLA in healthy donors. 13 Jbeta primers and 60 Vbeta primers were used for the PCR. TCRdb's table, derived via immunoSEQ multiplex PCR, lists solely in-frame clones and lacks some. This table holds under 200,000 clones, approximately 80% found once. Sequencing was performed on PBMCs. These receptors were collected from a woman between 45 and 65 years old in good health and CMV-seronegative.

The rearrangement uses TRBV5-6 and TRBJ2-2; 11 bases fit TRBD2. The ends lost 4 bases at V and 4 bases at J; junction bases unmatched: 9. Per germline, CDR1 SGHDT and CDR2 YYEEEE. This CDR3 region has 17 residues. CDR3 loop: CASSPAGLADFTGELFF. CDR3 coding DNA: TGTGCCAGCAGCCCGGCGGGACTAGCGGATTTCACCGGGGAGCTGTTTTTT.

This clone was recorded a few times. J is TRBJ1-1 and V is TRBV7-8, with a weak D call TRBD1 (6 bases). Germline assignment: CDR1 SGHVS and CDR2 FQNEAQ. The CDR3 totals 14 residues. V was clipped by 5 bases and J by 0 bases, with 10 bases between them. The CDR3 reads CASSIGTMNTEAFF. The CDR3 nucleotides read TGTGCCAGCAGCATCGGGACAATGAACACTGAAGCTTTCTTT.

J is TRBJ1-5 and V is TRBV7-9; D uncertain. Trimming took 2 bases from V and 0 from J, leaving 14 bases between them. CDR3 length: 17 residues. Germline V gene data show CDR1 as SEHNR and CDR2 as FQNEAQ (reference sequence). The CDR3 here is CASSLIPDTYSNQPQHF. The CDR3 DNA is TGTGCCAGCAGCTTAATCCCCGACACATATAGCAATCAGCCCCAGCATTTT.

The V call is TRBV30, the J call TRBJ2-4; TRBD2 might be the D (5 bases). CDR1 and CDR2 (germline): GTSNPN, SVGIG (reference sequence). With 4 bases removed from V and 0 bases from J, the gap between germline ends came to 19 bases. This CDR3 region has 17 residues. CDR3 in DNA: TGTGCCTGGATCCCGTGGGAGCGGACTTTAGCCAAAAACATTCAGTACTTC. The encoded protein is CAWIPWERTLAKNIQYF.

The V and J genes are TRBV5-6 and TRBJ2-2; D perhaps matches TRBD1 (5 bases). CDR3 length: 16 residues. Germline V lookup: CDR1 SGHDT, CDR2 YYEEEE. V lost 0 bases and J lost 2, with 11 bases in between. CDR3 sequence: CASSLGGGLNTGELFF. CDR3 bases: TGTGCCAGCAGCTTGGGGGGCGGATTAAACACCGGGGAGCTGTTTTTT.

The CDR3, as DNA: TGTGCCTGCACAGGGGTCGGGGTTAACTATGGCTACACCTTC. It specifies CACTGVGVNYGYTF. This chain uses TRBV6-1 with TRBJ1-2; 7 nucleotides agree with TRBD1. CDR3 length: 14 residues. Germline lookup yields CDR1 MNHNS and CDR2 SASEGT. With 11 bases clipped from V and 1 base from J, the junction kept 10 bases outside the gene matches.

CDR3 protein: CASSLVHGTEAFF. The CDR3 nucleotides are TGTGCCAGCAGCTTAGTGCACGGCACTGAAGCTTTCTTT. J is TRBJ1-1 and V is TRBV7-2, with unresolved D. Looked up from germline, CDR1 is SGHTA and CDR2 is FQGNSA. The CDR3 loop spans 13 amino acids. V lost 1 base, J lost 4 bases, and 7 bases lay in between.

The chain employs TRBV5-1 and TRBJ2-5; no definite D call. The CDR3 length is 12 residues. Germline-derived CDR1 and CDR2 are SGHRS and YFSETQ. V lost 2 bases and J lost 2, with 4 bases in between. The CDR3 DNA reads as TGCGCCAGCAGCTTCTTTCAAGAGACCCAGTACTTC. Translating gives CASSFFQETQYF. The whole variable domain, remainder taken from reference TRBV5-1 and TRBJ2-5, is KAGVTQTPRYLIKTRGQQVTLSCSPISGHRSVSWYQQTPGQGLQFLFEYFSETQRNKGNFPGRFSGRQFSNSRSEMNVSTLELGDSALYLCASSFFQETQYFGPGTRLLVL.